One sample yielded the 32 T cell receptor beta chains listed below, sequenced in a study of blood T cell repertoires in COVID-19. Clones were sequenced by immunoSEQ multiplex PCR, and TCRdb holds only the in-frame ones, with some missing. The sample includes about 180,000 clones, approximately 85% of them seen just once. Sequences were obtained from peripheral blood. The receptors were sampled from a man aged 60 to 69 with acute or convalescent COVID-19.

The CDR3 DNA is TGTGCCAGCAGCAAGGGACTAGCGGGAAGAGAGACCCAGTACTTC. Its protein is CASSKGLAGRETQYF. The J gene is TRBJ2-5, the V gene TRBV7-2, with 13 nucleotides matching TRBD2. The CDR3 loop spans 15 amino acids. The V gene's germline CDR1 is SGHTA and CDR2 FQGNSA. Germline trimming cut 5 bases from V and 4 bases from J; bases unmatched to any gene: 4. Looking up the rest from reference TRBV7-2 and TRBJ2-5 gives the full variable domain: GAGVSQSPSNKVTEKGKDVELRCDPISGHTALYWYRQSLGQGLEFLIYFQGNSAPDKSGLPSDRFSAERTGGSVSTLTIQRTQQEDSAVYLCASSKGLAGRETQYFGPGTRLLVL.

This chain uses TRBV5-6 with TRBJ2-1, with 15 bases lining up with TRBD2. The germline gives CDR1 SGHDT, CDR2 YYEEEE. V lost 0 bases, J lost 10 bases, and 5 bases stayed unmatched. This CDR3 has 16 residues. CDR3 DNA: TGTGCCAGCAGCTTGGGTCCGGGACTAGCGGGGGGCGAGCAGTTCTTC. Its translation is CASSLGPGLAGGEQFF. Variable domain in full (rest from reference TRBV5-6 and TRBJ2-1): DAGVTQSPTHLIKTRGQQVTLRCSPKSGHDTVSWYQQALGQGPQFIFQYYEEEERQRGNFPDRFSGHQFPNYSSELNVNALLLGDSALYLCASSLGPGLAGGEQFFGPGTRLTVL.

The CDR3 sequence: CASSPQGSTGGVNYGYTF. The CDR3 coding sequence is TGTGCCAGCAGCCCTCAGGGATCGACAGGGGGCGTTAACTATGGCTACACCTTC. V usage is TRBV14 and J usage is TRBJ1-2; 10 bases are a match to TRBD1. The CDR3 loop spans 18 amino acids. V lost 4 bases and J lost 1; bases outside the gene matches: 12. Germline V CDR1 and CDR2: SGHDN, FVKESK.

CDR3 coding DNA: TGTGCCAGCAGCTCCTGGACAGATAATTCACCCCTCCACTTT. Protein sequence: CASSSWTDNSPLHF. This chain joins TRBV7-2 and TRBJ1-6, with D perhaps matching TRBD1 (6 bases). There are 14 residues in the CDR3. V dropped 4 bases and J dropped 5 bases, with 9 bases sitting between them. The germline CDR1 and CDR2 sequences are SGHTA and FQGNSA.

The chain recombines TRBV5-1 with TRBJ2-2; 7 bases match TRBD2. After removal of 7 bases from V and 7 bases from J, the junction contained 4 bases not matched to a gene. Germline V gene data show CDR1 as SGHRS and CDR2 as YFSETQ. The CDR3 contains 12 residues. The CDR3 is CASGREIGELFF. The CDR3, as DNA: TGCGCCAGCGGGCGGGAGATCGGGGAGCTGTTTTTT.

The rearrangement joins TRBV3-1 (or the pseudogene TRBV3-2) to TRBJ2-7; 13 bases fit TRBD2. The CDR3 has 16 amino acids. Trimming took 1 base from V and 6 from J; bases not matched to a gene: 6. Germline V lookup: CDR1 LGHDT, CDR2 YNNKEL (reference sequence). CDR3 bases: TGTGCCAGCAGCCAAGCCCGGACTAGCGGGAGCGCCGAGCAGTACTTC. Translating it yields CASSQARTSGSAEQYF.

The chain joins TRBV19 to TRBJ2-1; D uncertain. V lost 2 bases and J lost 5, with 10 bases in between. The CDR3 is 14 amino acids. Germline V gene data show CDR1 as LNHDA and CDR2 as SQIVND (reference sequence). Written as DNA, the CDR3 is TGTGCCAGTAGTATAACCTACAGAAACAATGAGCAGTTCTTC. Amino acids: CASSITYRNNEQFF.

The V and J genes are TRBV18 and TRBJ1-2, with 10 bases identical to TRBD1. CDR1 and CDR2 from the germline V gene are KGHSH and LQKENI. The CDR3 runs 16 residues. Germline trimming cut 2 bases from V and 0 bases from J; bases unmatched to any gene: 3. The CDR3 protein is CASSPTTGGSNYGYTF. As DNA, the CDR3 is TGTGCCAGCTCACCAACGACAGGGGGCTCTAACTATGGCTACACCTTC.

This chain joins TRBV9 and TRBJ2-1; D is uncertain. The germline CDR1 and CDR2 sequences are SGDLS and YYNGEE. V lost 2 bases and J 2 bases, leaving 11 bases between the germline ends. The CDR3 runs to 15 residues. The CDR3 region has the DNA TGTGCCAGCAGCGTCGGGTGGCAGACCTACAATGAGCAGTTCTTC. Translating it yields CASSVGWQTYNEQFF.

J is TRBJ2-7 and V is TRBV2; 9 bases match TRBD1. There are 15 residues in the CDR3. Germline V gene sequence: CDR1 SNHLY, CDR2 FYNNEI. J was trimmed by 3 bases and V by 6 bases; bases with no gene match: 9. The CDR3 DNA follows: TGTGCCAGCAGAGTTCAAGGGACAGGGAACTACGAGCAGTACTTC. Protein sequence: CASRVQGTGNYEQYF.

This clone was observed a single time. The chain uses TRBV4-3 and TRBJ1-6, with TRBD1 as a possible D gene (6 bases). CDR1 is LGHNA and CDR2 is YSLEER in the germline V gene. The ends were cut back, 0 bases at V and 7 bases at J, with 10 bases in the middle. The CDR3 spans 15 residues. As DNA, the CDR3 is TGCGCCAGCAGCCAAGATGACCAGGGGAATTCACCCCTCCACTTT. Amino acid sequence: CASSQDDQGNSPLHF.

The rearrangement links TRBV15 to TRBJ2-2; TRBD1 might be the D (7 bases). The CDR3 extends over 17 amino acids. V lost 3 bases to trimming and J lost 2 bases, with 16 bases between them. Germline CDR1 and CDR2: LNHNV and YYDKDF (reference sequence). The CDR3 here is CATSSTAGQINTGELFF. The CDR3 region has the DNA TGTGCCACCAGCAGTACGGCGGGACAGATAAACACCGGGGAGCTGTTTTTT. The whole variable domain, filled in from reference TRBV15 and TRBJ2-2, reads DAMVIQNPRYQVTQFGKPVTLSCSQTLNHNVMYWYQQKSSQAPKLLFHYYDKDFNNEADTPDNFQSRRPNTSFCFLDIRSPGLGDTAMYLCATSSTAGQINTGELFFGEGSRLTVL.

This sequence joins TRBV6-5 and TRBJ1-4, with a weak D call TRBD1 (6 bases). The CDR3 runs to 16 residues. The germline V and J ends were trimmed by 0 bases and 5 bases, with 13 bases remaining between them. Germline assignment: CDR1 MNHEY and CDR2 SVGAGI. This CDR3 is CASSYSDRKGNEKLFF. In DNA, the CDR3 is TGTGCCAGCAGTTACTCCGACAGGAAAGGGAATGAAAAACTGTTTTTT.

This rearrangement joins TRBV2 to TRBJ1-1; D unclear. The germline V and J ends were trimmed by 4 bases and 2 bases, with 8 bases remaining between them. The germline V gene encodes CDR1 SNHLY and CDR2 FYNNEI. The CDR3 has 13 amino acids. This chain's CDR3 is CASSGNLNTEAFF. Here the CDR3 DNA reads TGTGCCAGCAGTGGTAACCTAAACACTGAAGCTTTCTTT.

The gene calls are TRBV5-6 and TRBJ1-3, with D perhaps matching TRBD1 (5 bases). V was shortened by 1 base and J by 3 bases, with 8 bases between the two germline ends. The CDR3 consists of 14 residues. CDR1 and CDR2 from the germline V gene are SGHDT and YYEEEE. CDR3 nucleotide sequence: TGTGCCAGCAGCTTGAGGGGTCTTGGAAACACCATATATTTT. It yields the protein CASSLRGLGNTIYF.

This chain connects TRBV3-1 (or the pseudogene TRBV3-2) to TRBJ2-4; a possible D gene is TRBD2 (7 bases). The CDR3 has 14 amino acids. Germline values: CDR1 LGHDT, CDR2 YNNKEL (reference sequence). V dropped 6 bases and J dropped 7 bases, with 16 bases sitting between them. CDR3 region: CASRDFAGANIQYF. CDR3 DNA sequence: TGTGCCAGCAGGGATTTTGCGGGGGCCAACATTCAGTACTTC.

The chain recombines TRBV28 with TRBJ1-2; D uncertain. CDR1 is MDHEN, CDR2 SYDVKM, per germline. The length of the CDR3 is 14 residues. The V gene lost 7 bases and the J gene lost 4 bases, with 16 bases spanning the gap. In DNA, the CDR3 is TGTGCCAGCACCGACTCGAGGTGGGTCTATGGCTACACCTTC. It specifies CASTDSRWVYGYTF.

The J gene is TRBJ1-6, the V gene TRBV19; 9 bases fit TRBD1. The length of the CDR3 is 14 residues. Trimming at V came to 8 bases and at J to 7 bases, leaving 6 bases not matched to a gene. Germline V CDR1 and CDR2: LNHDA, SQIVND (reference sequence). DNA of the CDR3: TGTGCCAGTCAAATTGGACAGGGGAATTCACCCCTCCACTTT. Residues: CASQIGQGNSPLHF.

This chain links TRBV6-6 with TRBJ2-7; a weak D match, TRBD2 (6 bases). CDR1 MNHNY and CDR2 SVGAGI come from the germline V gene (reference sequence). This CDR3 contains 15 residues. Trimming shortened V by 6 bases and J by 2 bases, and 17 bases separated the two germline ends. CDR3 amino acids: CASSRTKDGPYEQYF. The CDR3 DNA follows: TGTGCCAGCAGCAGGACTAAGGACGGTCCCTACGAGCAGTACTTC.

V and J are TRBV7-3 and TRBJ1-2; 8 bases are shared with TRBD1. The CDR3 is 14 amino acids. V dropped 5 bases and J dropped 4; count of bases not matched to a gene: 6. Germline CDR1 and CDR2: SGHTA and FQGTGA. This chain's CDR3 is CASSPSQGGYGYTF. DNA for the CDR3: TGTGCCAGCAGCCCATCACAGGGGGGCTATGGCTACACCTTC.

A remark on this clone: Germline is not matched at one junction end, which may reflect a read error. The gene calls are TRBV7-7 and TRBJ2-5; 11 nucleotides match TRBD2. Germline loops: CDR1 SSHAT, CDR2 FNYEAQ (reference sequence). The CDR3 runs 16 residues. The CDR3 spells CASSLGLAGGGETQYF. For the CDR3, the DNA is TGTGCTAGCAGCTTAGGGCTAGCGGGAGGAGGGGAGACCCAGTACTTC.

This clone was found once. The rearrangement uses TRBV27 and TRBJ2-1; a weak D match, TRBD1 (6 bases). V dropped 5 bases and J dropped 5 bases, with 19 bases sitting between them. The CDR3 sequence is 16 residues long. CDR1 and CDR2 from the germline V gene are MNHEY and SMNVEV (reference sequence). The CDR3 is CASSPGQFGFNNEQFF. CDR3 bases: TGTGCCAGCAGTCCAGGACAGTTCGGGTTCAACAATGAGCAGTTCTTC.

The CDR3 DNA is TGCGCCAGCAGCCTCACCGGGACAGGGCTGTACGAGCAGTACTTC. It is translated as CASSLTGTGLYEQYF. The chain carries TRBV5-1 and TRBJ2-7; TRBD1 agrees at 9 bases. V lost 4 bases, J lost 4 bases, and 9 bases stayed unmatched. The CDR3 has 15 amino acids. Germline V gene data show CDR1 as SGHRS and CDR2 as YFSETQ.

The J gene is TRBJ2-3, the V gene TRBV6-5; weak D call: TRBD2 (6 bases). Per germline, CDR1 MNHEY and CDR2 SVGAGI. The CDR3 covers 14 residues. V was pared by 4 bases and J by 0 bases, with 8 bases between. CDR3 DNA: TGTGCCAGCAGTTGGGGGACTAGCACAGATACGCAGTATTTT. Translation: CASSWGTSTDTQYF.

The rearrangement joins TRBV5-1 to TRBJ2-6; 9 bases agree with TRBD2. Trimming cost V 2 bases and J 1 base; bases outside gene matches: 4. The CDR3 runs to 17 residues. Germline assignment: CDR1 SGHRS and CDR2 YFSETQ. The CDR3 DNA reads as TGCGCCAGCAGCTTCAGTAGCGGGAGTTCTGGGGCCAACGTCCTGACTTTC. This translates into CASSFSSGSSGANVLTF.

The rearrangement uses TRBV9 and TRBJ2-2; 7 bases match TRBD2. Germline CDR1 SGDLS, CDR2 YYNGEE. This CDR3 comprises 15 residues. Unmatched junction bases numbered 5, after V lost 1 base and J lost 5 bases. The CDR3 region has the DNA TGTGCCAGCAGCGTATGGCGGGAGAGGACCGGGGAGCTGTTTTTT. Amino acids: CASSVWRERTGELFF.

V usage is TRBV9 and J usage is TRBJ2-2; perhaps TRBD1 as D (6 bases). Trimming stripped 3 bases from V and 0 bases from J, with 9 bases between. Per the germline V gene, CDR1 is SGDLS and CDR2 is YYNGEE. The CDR3 has 15 residues. Here the CDR3 reads CASSGRTANTGELFF. The CDR3, as DNA: TGTGCCAGCAGCGGGAGGACAGCGAACACCGGGGAGCTGTTTTTT.

This chain uses TRBV7-9 with TRBJ2-3, with 9 bases that match TRBD2. This CDR3 contains 16 residues. The J segment lost 6 bases and the V segment lost 1 base, leaving 8 bases of the junction unmatched. From germline, CDR1 is SEHNR and CDR2 FQNEAQ (reference sequence). CDR3 in amino acids: CASSLVAGTSGDTQYF. Here the CDR3 DNA reads TGTGCCAGCAGCTTAGTAGCCGGCACTAGCGGGGATACGCAGTATTTT.

The rearrangement joins TRBV19 to TRBJ2-2; D might be TRBD2 (6 bases). The CDR3 covers 15 residues. CDR1 is LNHDA, CDR2 SQIVND, per germline (reference sequence). The ends were cut back, 6 bases at V and 0 bases at J, with 11 bases in the middle. The CDR3 DNA sequence: TGTGCCAGTAGCGCGGGACGGGCGAACACCGGGGAGCTGTTTTTT. This encodes CASSAGRANTGELFF.

V and J are TRBV10-3 and TRBJ1-1; 7 bases match TRBD1. This CDR3 contains 13 residues. V was clipped by 5 bases and J by 1 base; unmatched bases: 1. In germline, CDR1 is ENHRY, CDR2 SYGVKD. The CDR3 region is CAISSGGNTEAFF. CDR3 bases: TGTGCCATCAGTTCAGGGGGGAACACTGAAGCTTTCTTT.

The count of this clone is one. The CDR3 is CASSQETGGAFGRYGYTF. In DNA form, the CDR3 reads TGCGCCAGCAGCCAAGAGACAGGGGGCGCTTTTGGCCGGTATGGCTACACCTTC. The genes are TRBV4-3 and TRBJ1-2; 10 positions agree with TRBD1. CDR1 and CDR2 from the germline V gene are LGHNA and YSLEER. V gave up 0 bases and J gave up 5 bases; unmatched junction bases: 12. This CDR3 is built from 18 residues.

This clone was recorded a few times. CDR3 in DNA: TGTGCCAGTAGTCTTCGGGACTATGGCACAGATACGCAGTATTTT. Amino acid sequence: CASSLRDYGTDTQYF. The rearrangement links TRBV19 to TRBJ2-3; TRBD2 agrees at 7 bases. The germline gives CDR1 LNHDA, CDR2 SQIVND (reference sequence). J lost 1 base, V lost 5 bases, and 6 bases had no gene match. The length of the CDR3 is 15 residues. The complete variable domain, with remaining parts taken from reference TRBV19 and TRBJ2-3, reads DGGITQSPKYLFRKEGQNVTLSCEQNLNHDAMYWYRQDPGQGLRLIYYSQIVNDFQKGDIAEGYSVSREKKESFPLTVTSAQKNPTAFYLCASSLRDYGTDTQYFGPGTRLTVL.